This entry features one T cell receptor beta chain sequence. Its specificity is not known. Germline assignment: CDR1 MGHRA and CDR2 YSYEKL. The CDR3 is 15 residues long. This specimen belongs to a study of human CD8 memory T cell subsets. Making the TCR beta libraries relied on UMI-labeled 5' RACE. TCRdb re-called the 5' RACE reads; one entry per CDR3 protein, DNA not given. The sample has 19,000 or so distinct CDR3 sequences. Notes on the study in general: Stem-like memory T cell repertoires overlapped minimally with precursor exhausted T cell repertoires. It was only the T cell receptor beta chains that the study sequenced.

PBMC were sourced from healthy-donor buffy coats. Sequencing used CD8+ stem-like memory T cells (TSCM and TCM) sorted from PBMCs. Subset here: stem-like memory CD8 T cells (TSTEM), CCR7+ PD-1- TIGIT-. The chain links TRBV4-1 to TRBJ2-7. This TCR was recovered from a human donor in good health. The CDR3 spells CASSRQTGAHYEQYF.